The clone carrying this TCR beta chain was seen more than once but under ten times. Antigen specificity is unknown. The source of the sample is a study of cytomegalovirus exposure and HLA in healthy donors. Study observations and caveats: Per published reports, the classifier diagnosed cytomegalovirus status with high specificity and sensitivity. Later on, an analysis tied some 17,000 TCR beta sequences to HLA alleles at 0.05 false discovery rate. Cytomegalovirus-associated TCR beta chains were listed, numbering approximately 150.

In the PCR, 60 Vbeta and 13 Jbeta primers were used. Some clones are missing from TCRdb's copy, which holds only in-frame ones; the method was immunoSEQ multiplex PCR. Of roughly 180,000 clones in the sample, around 80% were seen once. This CDR3 contains 13 residues. The V gene end was trimmed by 6 bases and the J gene end by 7 bases; junction bases not matched to a gene: 4. In germline, CDR1 is GTSNPN, CDR2 SVGIG (reference sequence). This sequence joins TRBV30 and TRBJ1-6; 9 positions agree with TRBD1. The sequencing input was PBMCs. The source is a woman in her thirties in good health and CMV-seronegative. CDR3 loop: CACGTGSNSPLHF. CDR3 in DNA: TGTGCCTGTGGGACAGGGTCAAATTCACCCCTCCACTTT.